Only a few counts were recorded for the clone carrying this T cell receptor beta chain. Antigen: not known. The V segment lost 3 bases and the J segment 0 bases; nucleotides outside the gene matches: 10. The germline CDR1 and CDR2 sequences are SEHNR and FQNEAQ (reference sequence). The CDR3 covers 18 residues. The sample belongs to a study of CD8+ T cells in alopecia areata. Study-wide context: Patients received oral tofacitinib, 5 to 10 mg twice daily, for moderate-to-severe alopecia areata. People stayed on tofacitinib for 6 to 18 months, then stopped the drug for 6 months. Overall study results and limits: Scalp data also include sequences from resident alphabeta T cells of normal skin.

Specified treatment: oral pan-JAK inhibitor, 5-10 mg twice daily. Collection of lesional scalp punch biopsies and peripheral blood was performed in alopecia areata patients. Isolated RNA was reverse transcribed into cDNA used as the sequencing template. Clones were read by immunoSEQ multiplex PCR, and TCRdb kept only the in-frame ones, dropping some. The sample lists roughly 250,000 clones; 50% to 75% were seen once. The sequencing here drew on CD4+ T cells sorted from blood, taken around week 54, from a patient treated with tofacitinib. This chain connects TRBV7-9 to TRBJ2-1; TRBD2 matches 8 bases. The clonotype was recovered from a human donor with alopecia areata. CDR3 amino acids: CASSFGLAVPLSYNEQFF. CDR3 sequence (DNA): TGTGCCAGCAGCTTCGGACTAGCAGTCCCCCTCTCCTACAATGAGCAGTTCTTC. The full variable domain, completed using reference TRBV7-9 and TRBJ2-1, is DTGVSQNPRHKITKRGQNVTFRCDPISEHNRLYWYRQTLGQGPEFLTYFQNEAQLEKSRLLSDRFSAERPKGSFSTLEIQRTEQGDSAMYLCASSFGLAVPLSYNEQFFGPGTRLTVL.